This T cell receptor (beta chain) was obtained from a study of T cells after yellow fever vaccination. TCRdb used MiXCR to reprocess the 5' RACE reads, holding one entry per CDR3 protein. The table records some 340,000 distinct CDR3 sequences, roughly 10% of them present only once. CDR1 and CDR2 from the germline V gene are SNHLY and FYNNEI. Trimming left V 6 bases short and J 7 bases short, with 13 bases between. The length of the CDR3 is 13 residues. This clonotype was recorded many times. Its target is not known. Study conclusions and caveats: The study noted that FACS-sorted repertoires could contain abundant clonotypes contaminating from the bulk population.

The genes are TRBV2 and TRBJ1-5, with a tentative D call TRBD1 (5 bases). The sample here was CD4+ T cells sorted from PBMCs, taken 45 days after the yellow fever booster vaccination. This sequence was found in a man between 18 and 29 years old who received the YFV17D yellow fever vaccine. Here the CDR3 reads CASSPQGKQPQHF. For the CDR3, the DNA is TGTGCCAGCAGCCCTCAGGGAAAGCAGCCCCAGCATTTT.